The T cell receptor (beta chain) described here comes from a study of CD8+ T cells in alopecia areata. The overall study: Patients took tofacitinib for 6 to 18 months, followed by 6 drug-free months. The study's findings and limits: Affected scalp, especially in alopecia totalis/universalis, had a higher clonality than normal scalp did. The study found tofacitinib significantly decreased scalp clonality and expanded CD8+ clones among the top 100.

Remarks on this clone: What it recognizes is unknown.

Extracted from the samples, RNA was reverse transcribed into cDNA to serve as the sequencing template. Produced via immunoSEQ multiplex PCR; TCRdb's table is partial and in-frame only. The sample gives about 200,000 clones, roughly 64% of which show up once; roughly 5% is in the top ten. Treatment given: oral pan-JAK inhibitor, 5-10 mg twice daily. Individuals with alopecia areata gave both lesional scalp punch biopsies and peripheral blood for collection. Per the germline V gene, CDR1 is GTSNPN and CDR2 is SVGIG (reference sequence). This CDR3 region has 14 residues. Trimming stripped 5 bases from V and 3 bases from J, with 16 bases between.

The TCR originated in a human donor with alopecia areata. This chain links TRBV30 with TRBJ1-1, with D tentatively TRBD1 (6 bases). The sequencing here drew on CD4+ T cells sorted from blood, taken at week 24, from a patient treated with tofacitinib. The CDR3 sequence is CAWSLAGADTEAFF. The DNA for the CDR3 is TGTGCCTGGTCCCTCGCAGGGGCGGACACTGAAGCTTTCTTT.